The table lists the clone carrying this T cell receptor (beta chain) with many counts. The target antigen is unknown. The cDNA came from 5'RACE, which used 10-nucleotide random UMIs. Using its own MiXCR run on the 5' RACE reads, TCRdb lists one record per CDR3 protein. The table records around 50,000 distinct CDR3 sequences, approximately 15% of them present only once. Unsorted libraries came from 2 million PBMCs stored at -80 °C. These data come from a study of neurological immune-mediated disorders. Study-level points and caveats: It was HTLV-1-associated myelopathy that showed the most TCR clonal expansion, while multiple sclerosis showed the least, falling below healthy controls.

Sequencing used PBMCs. The source is a man aged 55 to 70 in good health.

CDR3: CSARDGGGTDTQYF. The CDR3 bases are TGCAGTGCTAGAGACGGCGGAGGCACAGATACGCAGTATTTT. The rearrangement joins TRBV20-1 to TRBJ2-3; no clear D gene. The germline V and J ends were trimmed by 0 bases and 1 base, with 8 bases remaining between them. Per the germline V gene, CDR1 is DFQATT and CDR2 is SNEGSKA (reference sequence). This CDR3 comprises 14 residues.